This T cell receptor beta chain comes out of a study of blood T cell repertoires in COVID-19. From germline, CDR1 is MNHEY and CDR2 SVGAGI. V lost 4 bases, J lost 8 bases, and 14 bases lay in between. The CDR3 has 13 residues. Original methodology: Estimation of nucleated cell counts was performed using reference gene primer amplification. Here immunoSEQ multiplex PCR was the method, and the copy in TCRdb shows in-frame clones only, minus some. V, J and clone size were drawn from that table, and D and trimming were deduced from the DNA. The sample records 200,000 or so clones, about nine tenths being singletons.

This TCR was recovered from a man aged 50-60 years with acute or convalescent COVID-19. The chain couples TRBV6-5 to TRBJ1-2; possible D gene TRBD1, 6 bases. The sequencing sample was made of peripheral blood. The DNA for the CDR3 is TGTGCCAGCAGTTCCGTACAGGGAGAAGGCTACACCTTC. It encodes CASSSVQGEGYTF.